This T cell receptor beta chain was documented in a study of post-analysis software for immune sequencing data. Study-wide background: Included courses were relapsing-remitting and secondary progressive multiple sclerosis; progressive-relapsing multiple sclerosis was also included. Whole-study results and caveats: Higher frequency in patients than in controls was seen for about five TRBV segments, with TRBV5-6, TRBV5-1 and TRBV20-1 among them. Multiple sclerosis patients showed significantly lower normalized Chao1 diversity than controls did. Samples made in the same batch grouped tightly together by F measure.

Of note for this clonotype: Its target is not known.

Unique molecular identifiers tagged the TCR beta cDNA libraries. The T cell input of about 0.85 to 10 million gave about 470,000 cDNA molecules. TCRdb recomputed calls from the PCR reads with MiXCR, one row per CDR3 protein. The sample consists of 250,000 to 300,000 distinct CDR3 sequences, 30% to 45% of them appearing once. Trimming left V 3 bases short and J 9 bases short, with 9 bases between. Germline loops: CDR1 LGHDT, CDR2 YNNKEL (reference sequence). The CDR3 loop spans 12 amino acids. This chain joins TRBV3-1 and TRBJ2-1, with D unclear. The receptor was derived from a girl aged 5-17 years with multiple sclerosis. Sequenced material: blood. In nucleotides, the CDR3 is TGTGCCAGCAGCCACAACTGGGGTGAGCAGTTCTTC. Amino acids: CASSHNWGEQFF.